This T cell receptor (beta chain) was obtained from a study of shared clonotypes between healthy human individuals. Study overall: Each donor's CD8 memory used one plate, CD8 naive two, each CD4 subset three. Study outcomes and limitations: Clonotype sharing across several donors was observed for around 4.8% of naive CD4 clonotypes. Owing to a small donor count, the genetic and exposure-history diversity represented was limited.

Concerning this clone itself: Its antigen is not identified.

CDR1 and CDR2 from the germline V gene are SGHTA and FQGTGA. V lost 10 bases and J lost 8, with 17 bases in between. This CDR3 contains 12 residues. Per the original data handling: As immunoSEQ supplied junction-only sequences (without quality scores), filtering differed. Data came from immunoSEQ multiplex PCR; TCRdb stores just in-frame clones and leaves some out. D and trimming come from the DNA, and the V and J calls and clone size come from that table. In the table there are over a million clones, about 80% of which are singletons. The sequence came from a man between 18 and 29 years old in good health. Some clones in this sample may be carry-over from other donors' samples. Specimen: memory CD4+ T cells from PBMCs. As for subset: CD45RA-negative fraction. The rearrangement joins TRBV7-3 to TRBJ2-5; D is uncertain. CDR3 coding DNA: TGTGCCACGGGTGAGGTCGGTGATACCCAGTACTTC. It encodes CATGEVGDTQYF.